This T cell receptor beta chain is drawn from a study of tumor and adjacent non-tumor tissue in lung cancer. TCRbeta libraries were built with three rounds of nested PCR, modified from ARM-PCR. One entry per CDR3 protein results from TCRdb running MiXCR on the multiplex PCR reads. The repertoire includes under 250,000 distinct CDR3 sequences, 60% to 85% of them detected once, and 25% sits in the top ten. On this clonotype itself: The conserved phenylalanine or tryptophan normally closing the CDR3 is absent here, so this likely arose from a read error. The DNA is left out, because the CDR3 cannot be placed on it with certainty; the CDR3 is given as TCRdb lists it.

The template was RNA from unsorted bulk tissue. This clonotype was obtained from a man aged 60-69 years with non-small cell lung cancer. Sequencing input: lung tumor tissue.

The chain's CDR3 is CASSHLDREAHL. The J gene is TRBJ1-6, the V gene TRBV11-2; the table calls TRBD1, which could not be checked here. Germline loops: CDR1 SGHAT, CDR2 FQNNGV. Termini included, the CDR3 measures 12 amino acids.